This T cell receptor (beta chain) comes out of a study of spatial heterogeneity in lung cancer. Study results and limitations: Tumoral mutation counts were tracked by counts of expanded intratumoral alpha and beta TCRs.

The time point was: sample taken at primary tumor resection. By share of the sample, this clonotype is medium-sized. Its specificity is not known. TCRdb reprocessed the 5' RACE reads with MiXCR, giving one entry per CDR3 protein. The sample shows approximately 2,300 distinct CDR3 sequences, roughly 19% of them seen only once. This CDR3 is built from 18 residues. Germline V gene lookup returns CDR1 SGHRS and CDR2 YFSETQ. V shed 0 bases, J shed 0 bases, and the junction held 6 bases outside the gene matches. The TCR originated in a male donor with early-stage non-small cell lung cancer. The genes are TRBV5-1 and TRBJ2-7, with TRBD2 matching 13 bases. The material sequenced was lung tumor tissue, taken at surgery. The CDR3 DNA sequence: TGCGCCAGCAGCTTGGAGGCGACTAGCGGGGGGTACTCCTACGAGCAGTACTTC. Protein sequence: CASSLEATSGGYSYEQYF.